This is a list of T cell receptor beta chains from one sample in a study of blood T cell repertoires in COVID-19. Produced via immunoSEQ multiplex PCR; TCRdb's table is partial and in-frame only. The table shows about 170,000 clones, with around four fifths occurring only once. Source material: peripheral blood. These receptors all stem from a woman of 80 years or more with COVID-19, enrolled during active disease. CDR3s include the opening cysteine and the closing phenylalanine or tryptophan. Each record gives: clone size, J gene, V gene, CDR3 protein. Rows give clone size only sometimes, using once, few, many, or a class for an expanded clone.

size: -; J: TRBJ2-1; V: TRBV4-1; CDR3: CASSQARPSYNEQFF
size: -; J: TRBJ1-5; V: TRBV19; CDR3: CASRIGQGLINQPQHF
size: -; J: TRBJ1-3; V: TRBV7-8; CDR3: CASSLARGQGAIYF
size: -; J: TRBJ1-3; V: TRBV9; CDR3: CASSKGFSHTDRAGNTIYF
size: -; J: TRBJ1-6; V: TRBV5-8; CDR3: CASSPPGQSNSPLHF
size: -; J: TRBJ2-2; V: TRBV7-8; CDR3: CASSLLTSPNTGELFF
size: -; J: TRBJ1-1; V: TRBV5-5; CDR3: CASSFPGVNTEAFF
size: -; J: TRBJ1-2; V: TRBV28; CDR3: CASSSSGRGGDYGYTF
size: -; J: TRBJ1-5; V: TRBV28; CDR3: CASSPGQGSNQPQHF
size: -; J: TRBJ2-3; V: TRBV27; CDR3: CASTLGLGLCATGTDTQYF
size: -; J: TRBJ2-1; V: TRBV29-1; CDR3: CSFGQGPYNEQFF
size: -; J: TRBJ2-1; V: TRBV2; CDR3: CASGGYRGPLREQFF
size: -; J: TRBJ2-1; V: TRBV2; CDR3: CASSALDAEQFF
size: -; J: TRBJ1-5; V: TRBV28; CDR3: CASRRAGGRNQPQHF
size: -; J: TRBJ2-2; V: TRBV18; CDR3: CASSTRTGTGELFF
size: once; J: TRBJ2-3; V: TRBV5-1; CDR3: CASSLAVGARDTQYF
size: -; J: TRBJ1-2; V: TRBV24-1; CDR3: CATRGPLDRIHQYGYTF
size: -; J: TRBJ2-7; V: TRBV10-3; CDR3: CAISEVAAPSYEQYF
size: -; J: TRBJ2-5; V: TRBV6-6; CDR3: CASSRAQLARGGETQYF
size: -; J: TRBJ1-2; V: TRBV6-6; CDR3: CASTEDRSSYGYTF
size: once; J: TRBJ1-2; V: TRBV2; CDR3: CASSESLVVLTF
size: once; J: TRBJ2-1; V: TRBV10-3; CDR3: CAISVGGGLSIYEQFF
size: -; J: TRBJ1-4; V: TRBV6-6; CDR3: CASSDRDRGHEKLFF
size: -; J: TRBJ2-6; V: TRBV7-2; CDR3: CASSSGQGVSGANVLTF
size: -; J: TRBJ2-1; V: TRBV7-3; CDR3: CASSKTSGTSYNEQFF
size: -; J: TRBJ1-4; V: TRBV2; CDR3: CASRPGRDRAKLFF
size: -; J: TRBJ1-5; V: TRBV18; CDR3: CASSPYTTDDIEPQHF
size: -; J: TRBJ2-7; V: TRBV2; CDR3: CASRDRRGAYEQYF
size: few; J: TRBJ1-2; V: TRBV5-1; CDR3: CASILLPGQGTYGYTF
size: -; J: TRBJ1-5; V: TRBV6-5; CDR3: CASTPTEYSNQPQHF
size: -; J: TRBJ1-3; V: TRBV19; CDR3: CASKATESSGNTIYF
size: -; J: TRBJ2-1; V: TRBV9; CDR3: CASSVGPDNEQFF
size: once; J: TRBJ2-1; V: TRBV19; CDR3: CASSPRGGDEQFF
size: -; J: TRBJ2-1; V: TRBV5-1; CDR3: CASSATGARGGNEQFF
size: once; J: TRBJ2-1; V: TRBV7-2; CDR3: CASSFGQASYNEQFF
size: -; J: TRBJ2-7; V: TRBV6-5; CDR3: CASRGSGEQYF
size: -; J: TRBJ1-1; V: TRBV3-1/TRBV3-2; CDR3: CASSQGRSSEAFF
size: -; J: TRBJ2-3; V: TRBV9; CDR3: CASSAGLAGGDTQYF